Following are 25 T cell receptor beta chains from one sample sequenced in a study of T-cell memory formation after mild COVID-19. TCRdb re-analysed the 5' RACE reads in MiXCR, keeping a single row per CDR3 protein. This sample yields approximately 350,000 distinct CDR3 sequences, of which 28% are seen a single time; around an eighth belongs to the top ten. The sample was PBMCs or a T cell subset sorted from them (not recorded which). Receptors were obtained from an adult woman who had mild COVID-19 (a few samples of this study predate the infection). Cell type and time point are not known.

This clonotype was recorded many times. The genes are TRBV11-3 and TRBJ2-1; no clear D gene. Per germline, CDR1 SGHNT and CDR2 YENEEA. V was pared by 4 bases and J by 10 bases, with 8 bases between. CDR3 length: 11 residues. CDR3 protein: CASSYLGEQFF. In nucleotides, the CDR3 is TGTGCCAGCAGCTACCTCGGGGAGCAGTTCTTC.

The chain is built from TRBV7-6 and TRBJ1-4; TRBD1 is a possible D gene (6 bases). Germline V gene lookup returns CDR1 SGHVS and CDR2 FNYEAQ. V shed 4 bases and J shed 12 bases, with 18 bases lying between them. The CDR3 sequence is 14 residues long. The CDR3 region has the DNA TGTGCCAGCAGCTCCGGGGCAGGGGAAGTGGAACTGTTTTTT. This sequence encodes CASSSGAGEVELFF.

The chain combines TRBV4-1 with TRBJ2-4; 15 nucleotides align to TRBD2. J gave up 8 bases and V 0 bases, and 14 bases lay outside the gene matches. CDR3 size: 20 residues. Germline V gene lookup returns CDR1 MGHRA and CDR2 YSYEKL. CDR3 protein: CASSQEWSGTSGGLRHIQYF. The CDR3 DNA follows: TGCGCCAGCAGCCAAGAGTGGTCGGGGACTAGCGGGGGGCTTAGGCACATTCAGTACTTC.

The chain couples TRBV7-2 to TRBJ1-2; 9 positions match TRBD1. Unmatched junction bases numbered 0, after V lost 0 bases and J lost 7 bases. CDR1 SGHTA and CDR2 FQGNSA come from the germline V gene. The CDR3 spans 13 residues. Here the CDR3 reads CASSLAGQGGYTF. DNA for the CDR3: TGTGCCAGCAGCTTAGCGGGACAGGGTGGCTACACCTTC.

This clonotype was seen only a few times. The chain joins TRBV5-5 to TRBJ1-6; TRBD1 might be the D (6 bases). Trimming cost V 0 bases and J 9 bases, with 16 bases left between them. Looked up from germline, CDR1 is SGHKS and CDR2 is YYEKEE (reference sequence). The CDR3 extends over 16 amino acids. This CDR3 is CASSLVSGGQLSPLHF. In DNA form, the CDR3 reads TGTGCCAGCAGCTTGGTATCCGGGGGCCAGCTTTCACCCCTCCACTTT.

This clonotype came up a few times. The chain couples TRBV6-1 to TRBJ1-5; D gene unclear. V lost 2 bases to trimming and J lost 8 bases, with 10 bases between them. Germline values: CDR1 MNHNS, CDR2 SASEGT. The CDR3 is 13 residues long. DNA for the CDR3: TGTGCCAGCAGTGAAAGGGAGTTGGAGCCCCAGCATTTT. Translation: CASSERELEPQHF.

In this sample, this clonotype turned up once. This chain links TRBV6-8 with TRBJ2-7; tentatively, D is TRBD2 (5 bases). Germline values: CDR1 MNHGY, CDR2 SAAAGT. Trimming left V 2 bases short and J 2 bases short, with 13 bases between. The CDR3 has 15 residues. CDR3 loop: CASSYGLGETYEQYF. The CDR3 DNA reads as TGTGCCAGCAGTTACGGGCTGGGAGAAACCTACGAGCAGTACTTC.

This clonotype was seen a handful of times. CDR3 DNA sequence: TGCAGTGCTCGTACCGGGACAGCGAGCTCTGGAAACACCATATATTTT. Translated, it gives CSARTGTASSGNTIYF. This chain uses TRBV20-1 with TRBJ1-3; 7 bases fit TRBD1. CDR1 is DFQATT, CDR2 SNEGSKA, per germline (reference sequence). The ends lost 5 bases at V and 0 bases at J; junction bases unmatched: 10. The CDR3 runs to 16 residues.

J is TRBJ1-5 and V is TRBV12-3 or TRBV12-4; weak D call: TRBD1 (6 bases). V was cut by 5 bases and J by 5 bases, with 13 bases left in between. There are 14 residues in the CDR3. The CDR3 spells CASSEQGRDQPQHF. CDR3 DNA: TGTGCCAGCAGTGAACAGGGAAGGGATCAGCCCCAGCATTTT.

CDR3 in DNA: TGCAGTGCTAGAGCTGACAGAGGTCCCACAGATACGCAGTATTTT. Translated, it gives CSARADRGPTDTQYF. The V gene is TRBV20-1, the J gene TRBJ2-3; possible D gene TRBD1, 5 bases. Trimming removed 1 base from V and 2 bases from J, with 13 bases in between. Germline CDR1 DFQATT, CDR2 SNEGSKA (reference sequence). The CDR3 totals 15 residues.

This sequence joins TRBV30 and TRBJ1-2; 9 bases map to TRBD1. This CDR3 spans 15 amino acids. CDR1 GTSNPN and CDR2 SVGIG come from the germline V gene (reference sequence). V shed 0 bases, J shed 3 bases, and the junction held 5 bases outside the gene matches. CDR3 sequence (DNA): TGTGCCTGGAGTGTAGCCACAGGGGGCCACTATGGCTACACCTTC. It codes for CAWSVATGGHYGYTF.

This rearrangement joins TRBV4-3 to TRBJ2-3, with D unresolved. CDR1 is LGHNA, CDR2 YSLEER, per germline. The CDR3 sequence is 17 residues long. The V end lost 0 bases, the J end lost 2 bases, and 15 bases lay between the germline ends. CDR3 coding DNA: TGCGCCAGCAGCCAAGATCTAAGGAGAGAACTCACAGATACGCAGTATTTT. It is translated as CASSQDLRRELTDTQYF.

This clonotype was counted once. V gene TRBV28 combines with J gene TRBJ2-4, with D perhaps matching TRBD1 or TRBD2 (5 bases each). CDR3 size: 16 residues. V was trimmed by 4 bases and J by 0 bases, leaving 13 bases between them. CDR1 is MDHEN, CDR2 SYDVKM, per germline. This CDR3 is CASSWAGTGAKNIQYF. For the CDR3, the DNA is TGTGCCAGCAGTTGGGCCGGGACCGGAGCCAAAAACATTCAGTACTTC.

This clonotype appeared a few times. Here the CDR3 reads CASSEFQNTGELFF. Written as DNA, the CDR3 is TGCGCCAGCAGCGAGTTTCAGAACACCGGGGAGCTGTTTTTT. This rearrangement joins TRBV5-1 to TRBJ2-2; D gene uncertain. CDR1 is SGHRS, CDR2 YFSETQ, per germline. The CDR3 is made up of 14 amino acids. Trimming took off 4 bases at V and 1 base at J, with 8 bases between the two ends.

This clonotype came up a few times. The genes are TRBV7-9 and TRBJ2-7; 9 bases agree with TRBD1. CDR1 is SEHNR and CDR2 is FQNEAQ in the germline V gene (reference sequence). This CDR3 is built from 14 residues. J gave up 3 bases and V 5 bases, and 5 bases lay outside the gene matches. CDR3 coding DNA: TGTGCCAGCAGCACCGGGACAGGGCTCTACGAGCAGTACTTC. Its protein is CASSTGTGLYEQYF.

The rearrangement uses TRBV7-3 and TRBJ1-2; D may be TRBD1 (5 bases). The germline gives CDR1 SGHTA, CDR2 FQGTGA. The V and J ends lost 5 bases and 6 bases respectively, with 19 bases between them. CDR3 length: 15 residues. CDR3 in DNA: TGTGCCAGCAGCCCACGATTTGGGGCTCGGGATGGCTACACCTTC. This codes for CASSPRFGARDGYTF.

This clonotype was counted a few times. The CDR3 loop is CASSLDRSDWRLHF. The CDR3 coding sequence is TGTGCCAGCAGCCTGGATCGGTCCGACTGGCGCCTCCACTTT. V gene TRBV7-2 combines with J gene TRBJ1-6; D remains ambiguous. The CDR3 runs 14 residues. Germline V gives CDR1 SGHTA, CDR2 FQGNSA. The V end lost 5 bases, the J end lost 15 bases, and 20 bases lay between the germline ends.

The rearrangement joins TRBV12-3 or TRBV12-4 to TRBJ1-2, with D possibly TRBD1 on 5 matching bases. This CDR3 spans 13 amino acids. Trimming cost V 6 bases and J 6 bases, with 14 bases left between them. The CDR3 loop is CASSLFGAHGYTF. DNA for the CDR3: TGTGCCAGCAGCCTCTTTGGGGCCCATGGCTACACCTTC.

The rearrangement links TRBV12-3 or TRBV12-4 to TRBJ2-4; TRBD2 might be the D (5 bases). The CDR3 loop spans 12 amino acids. V was clipped by 2 bases and J by 8 bases, with 7 bases between them. CDR3 bases: TGTGCCAGCAGTTTAAAGGAGGACATTCAGTACTTC. As protein: CASSLKEDIQYF.

The chain uses TRBV5-6 and TRBJ2-7, with D possibly matching TRBD2 (6 bases). In germline, CDR1 is SGHDT, CDR2 YYEEEE. This CDR3 contains 14 residues. The ends were cut back, 4 bases at V and 3 bases at J, with 14 bases in the middle. CDR3 sequence: CASSHIVGGYEQYF. The CDR3 DNA reads TGTGCCAGCAGCCATATCGTCGGGGGCTACGAGCAGTACTTC.

V usage is TRBV7-9 and J usage is TRBJ2-2; 10 nucleotides line up with TRBD2. Per germline, CDR1 SEHNR and CDR2 FQNEAQ (reference sequence). V was clipped by 4 bases and J by 5 bases; unmatched bases: 7. The CDR3 is 16 amino acids. CDR3 bases: TGTGCCAGCAGCTCGTATCCAGCGGGAGGGACCGGGGAGCTGTTTTTT. This encodes CASSSYPAGGTGELFF.

This clonotype was counted between two and nine times. The CDR3 DNA is TGTGCCAGCACGAAGCAACAGGGAGACACTGAAGCTTTCTTT. It translates to CASTKQQGDTEAFF. J is TRBJ1-1 and V is TRBV6-5, with D perhaps TRBD1 (6 bases). Germline CDR1 reads MNHEY; CDR2 reads SVGAGI. The length of the CDR3 is 14 residues. V gave up 7 bases and J gave up 3 bases, with 15 bases separating them.

This clonotype was recorded a few times. The genes are TRBV4-1 and TRBJ2-2; TRBD1 aligns across 7 bases. The germline gives CDR1 MGHRA, CDR2 YSYEKL. With 2 bases clipped from V and 0 bases from J, the junction kept 6 bases outside the gene matches. The CDR3 has 17 amino acids. CDR3 loop: CASSQWNRGTNTGELFF. For the CDR3, the DNA is TGCGCCAGCAGCCAATGGAACAGGGGCACGAACACCGGGGAGCTGTTTTTT.

This clonotype was detected only a few times. J is TRBJ2-1 and V is TRBV6-1; D is possibly TRBD2 (6 bases). The CDR3 has 13 residues. V was cut by 2 bases and J by 12 bases, with 14 bases left in between. CDR1 and CDR2 (germline): MNHNS, SASEGT. For the CDR3, the DNA is TGTGCCAGCAGTGAATGGCAATTAGCGGTGCAGTTCTTC. Its translation: CASSEWQLAVQFF.

This chain uses TRBV20-1 with TRBJ2-1; 12 positions match TRBD2. With V trimmed by 1 base and J by 0 bases, 1 base remained unmatched. Germline values: CDR1 DFQATT, CDR2 SNEGSKA (reference sequence). The CDR3 has 16 amino acids. Written as DNA, the CDR3 is TGCAGTGCTAGAGGGACTAGCGGGATCTCCTACAATGAGCAGTTCTTC. Translating gives CSARGTSGISYNEQFF.